The subject of this entry is one T cell receptor beta chain. Unique molecular identifiers were used in preparing the TCRbeta library. Via MiXCR, TCRdb re-called the PCR reads, giving one row per CDR3 protein. Of around 370,000 distinct CDR3 sequences in the sample, 10% were seen once. The record originates from a study of T-cell reconstitution after alpha-beta-depleted transplantation in children. The CDR3 runs to 15 residues. From germline, CDR1 is SGHTA and CDR2 FQGNSA. Trimming stripped 0 bases from V and 7 bases from J, with 16 bases between. The sequence came from a human donor who donated a stem cell graft to a child with acute lymphoblastic leukemia. This chain joins TRBV7-2 and TRBJ2-7, with D unclear. Sequencing used PBMCs from the stem cell graft donor, obtained from the stem cell graft. Here the CDR3 DNA reads TGTGCCAGCAGCTTAGCGAGAAGCGTTTTGGGAGAGCAGTACTTC. Translating gives CASSLARSVLGEQYF.